This entry describes one TCR beta chain. Its antigen is currently unknown. The entry originates in a study of CD8 T cells in ankylosing spondylitis. Study-level findings and limits: Within ankylosing spondylitis blood, a TCR beta motif made up of seven or eight highly homologous variants appeared to be characteristic.

Quantitative molecular-barcoded 5'-RACE generated the TCR beta libraries. TCRdb recomputed calls from the 5' RACE reads with MiXCR, one row per CDR3 protein. The data hold 350,000 to 550,000 distinct CDR3 sequences, with 20% to 30% observed a single time. This clonotype was sampled from a male donor with ankylosing spondylitis. The sequenced material came from blood, either unsorted or a sorted T cell fraction (not recorded which).

CDR3 in amino acids: CASSPGRAGEQFF. The CDR3 bases are TGTGCCAGCAGCCCCGGTCGGGCGGGTGAGCAGTTCTTC. The V and J genes are TRBV3-1 and TRBJ2-1; tentatively, D is TRBD2 (5 bases). V lost 4 bases and J 9 bases, leaving 13 bases between the germline ends. The CDR3 is 13 residues long. Germline values: CDR1 LGHDT, CDR2 YNNKEL (reference sequence).